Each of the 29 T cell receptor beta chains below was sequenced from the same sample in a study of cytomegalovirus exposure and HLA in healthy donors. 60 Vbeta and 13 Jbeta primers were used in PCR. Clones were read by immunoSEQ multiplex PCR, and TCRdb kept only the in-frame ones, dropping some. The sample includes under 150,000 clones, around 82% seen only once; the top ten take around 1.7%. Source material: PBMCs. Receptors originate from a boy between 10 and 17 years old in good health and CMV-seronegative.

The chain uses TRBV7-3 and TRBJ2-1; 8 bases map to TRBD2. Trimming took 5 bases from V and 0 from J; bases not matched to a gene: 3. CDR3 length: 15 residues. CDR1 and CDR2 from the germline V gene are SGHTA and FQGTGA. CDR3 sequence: CASSRSGNSYNEQFF. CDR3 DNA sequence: TGTGCCAGCAGCCGTAGCGGGAACTCCTACAATGAGCAGTTCTTC.

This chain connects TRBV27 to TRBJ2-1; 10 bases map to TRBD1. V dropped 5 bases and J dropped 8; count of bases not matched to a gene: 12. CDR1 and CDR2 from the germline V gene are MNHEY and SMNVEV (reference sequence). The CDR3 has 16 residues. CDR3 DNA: TGTGCCAGCAGTCCATACTCCGGGACAGGGGTTGATGAGCAGTTCTTC. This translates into CASSPYSGTGVDEQFF.

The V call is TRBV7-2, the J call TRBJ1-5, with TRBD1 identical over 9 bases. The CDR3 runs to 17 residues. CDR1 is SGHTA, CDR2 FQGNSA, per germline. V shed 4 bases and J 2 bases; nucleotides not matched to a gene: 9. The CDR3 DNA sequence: TGTGCCAGCAGCTCCACAGGGGGCGGGGGGCGCAATCAGCCCCAGCATTTT. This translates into CASSSTGGGGRNQPQHF.

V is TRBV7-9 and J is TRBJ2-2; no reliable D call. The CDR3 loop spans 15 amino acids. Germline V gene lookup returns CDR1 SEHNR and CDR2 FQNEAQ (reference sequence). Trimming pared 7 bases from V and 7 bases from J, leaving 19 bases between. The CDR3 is CASTSKRTFIGELFF. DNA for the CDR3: TGTGCCAGCACCTCCAAGAGAACCTTCATCGGGGAGCTGTTTTTT.

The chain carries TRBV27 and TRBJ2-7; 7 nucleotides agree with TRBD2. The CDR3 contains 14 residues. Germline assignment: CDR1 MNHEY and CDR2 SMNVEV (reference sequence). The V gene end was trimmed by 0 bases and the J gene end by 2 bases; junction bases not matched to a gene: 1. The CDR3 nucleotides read TGTGCCAGCAGTTTATCTGCGGGAGCCTACGAGCAGTACTTC. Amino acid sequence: CASSLSAGAYEQYF.

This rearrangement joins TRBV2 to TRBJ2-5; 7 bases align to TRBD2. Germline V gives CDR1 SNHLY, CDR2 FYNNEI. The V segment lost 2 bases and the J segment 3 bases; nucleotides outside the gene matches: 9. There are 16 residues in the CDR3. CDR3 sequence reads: CASSEIDLAVEETQYF. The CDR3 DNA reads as TGTGCCAGCAGTGAAATTGACCTAGCGGTAGAAGAGACCCAGTACTTC.

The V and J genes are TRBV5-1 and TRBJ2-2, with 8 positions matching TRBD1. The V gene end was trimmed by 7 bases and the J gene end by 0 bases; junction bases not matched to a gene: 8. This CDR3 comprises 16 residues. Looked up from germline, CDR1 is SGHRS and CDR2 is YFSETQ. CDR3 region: CASGLGTGSNTGELFF. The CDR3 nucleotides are TGCGCCAGCGGCCTAGGGACAGGTTCGAACACCGGGGAGCTGTTTTTT.

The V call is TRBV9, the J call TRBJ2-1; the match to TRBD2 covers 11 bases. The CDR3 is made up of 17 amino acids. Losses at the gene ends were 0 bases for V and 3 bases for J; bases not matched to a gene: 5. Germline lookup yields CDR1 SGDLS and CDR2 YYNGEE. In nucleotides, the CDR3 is TGTGCCAGCAGCGTAGGCACTCTAGCGGGGGGCTACAATGAGCAGTTCTTC. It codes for CASSVGTLAGGYNEQFF.

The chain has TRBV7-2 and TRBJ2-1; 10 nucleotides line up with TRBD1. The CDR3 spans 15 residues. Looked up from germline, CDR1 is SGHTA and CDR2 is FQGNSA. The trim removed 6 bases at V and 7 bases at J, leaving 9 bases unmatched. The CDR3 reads CASRRQGAYENEQFF. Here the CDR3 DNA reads TGTGCCAGCAGGCGACAGGGGGCGTATGAAAATGAGCAGTTCTTC.

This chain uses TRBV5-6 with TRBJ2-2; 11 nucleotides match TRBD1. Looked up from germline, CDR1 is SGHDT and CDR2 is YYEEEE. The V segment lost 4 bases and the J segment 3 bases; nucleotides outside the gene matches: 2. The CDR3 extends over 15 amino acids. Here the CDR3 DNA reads TGTGCCAGCAGCAGGACAGGGGGCGACACCGGGGAGCTGTTTTTT. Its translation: CASSRTGGDTGELFF.

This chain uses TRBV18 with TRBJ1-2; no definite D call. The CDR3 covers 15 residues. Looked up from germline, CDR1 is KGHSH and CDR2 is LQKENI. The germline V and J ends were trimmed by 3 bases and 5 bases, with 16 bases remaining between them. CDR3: CASSPTMRYEYGYTF. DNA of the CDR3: TGTGCCAGCTCACCGACTATGCGCTACGAGTATGGCTACACCTTC.

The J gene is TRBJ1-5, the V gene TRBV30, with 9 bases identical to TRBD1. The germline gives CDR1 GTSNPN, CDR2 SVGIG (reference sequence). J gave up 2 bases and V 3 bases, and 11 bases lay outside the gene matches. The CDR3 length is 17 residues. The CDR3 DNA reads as TGTGCCTGGAGCCCACCCAGCCGGGACAGGGGCAATCAGCCCCAGCATTTT. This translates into CAWSPPSRDRGNQPQHF.

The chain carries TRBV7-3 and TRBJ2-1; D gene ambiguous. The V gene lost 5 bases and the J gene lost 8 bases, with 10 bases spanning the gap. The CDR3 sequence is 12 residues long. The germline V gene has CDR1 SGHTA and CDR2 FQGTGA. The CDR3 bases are TGTGCCAGCAGCCCAGACTCCCATGAGCAGTTCTTC. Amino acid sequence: CASSPDSHEQFF.

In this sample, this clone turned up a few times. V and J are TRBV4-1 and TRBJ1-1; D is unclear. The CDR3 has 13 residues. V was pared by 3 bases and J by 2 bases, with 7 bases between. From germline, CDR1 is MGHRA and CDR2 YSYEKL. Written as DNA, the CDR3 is TGCGCCAGCAGCCAGCAGGATAACACTGAAGCTTTCTTT. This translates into CASSQQDNTEAFF.

In DNA, the CDR3 is TGTGCCAGCAGCGTAACCGGGACTAGCGCTTCCTACGAGCAGTACTTC. Translation gives CASSVTGTSASYEQYF. This rearrangement joins TRBV9 to TRBJ2-7, with 10 bases lining up with TRBD2. This CDR3 has 16 amino acids. V shed 1 base and J 1 base; nucleotides not matched to a gene: 5. Germline values: CDR1 SGDLS, CDR2 YYNGEE.

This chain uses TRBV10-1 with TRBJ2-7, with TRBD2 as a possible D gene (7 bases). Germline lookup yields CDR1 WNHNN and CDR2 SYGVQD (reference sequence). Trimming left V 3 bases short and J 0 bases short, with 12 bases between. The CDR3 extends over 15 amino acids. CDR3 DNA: TGCGCCAGCAGTGACCCGGGGGGCAGCTCCTACGAGCAGTACTTC. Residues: CASSDPGGSSYEQYF.

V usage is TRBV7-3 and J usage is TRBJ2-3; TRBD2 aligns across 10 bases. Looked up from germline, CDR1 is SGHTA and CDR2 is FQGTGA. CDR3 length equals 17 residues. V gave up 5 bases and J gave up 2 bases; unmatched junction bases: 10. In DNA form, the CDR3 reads TGTGCCAGCAGCGCCGTCTCTAGCGGGAGAGACACAGATACGCAGTATTTT. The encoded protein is CASSAVSSGRDTDTQYF.

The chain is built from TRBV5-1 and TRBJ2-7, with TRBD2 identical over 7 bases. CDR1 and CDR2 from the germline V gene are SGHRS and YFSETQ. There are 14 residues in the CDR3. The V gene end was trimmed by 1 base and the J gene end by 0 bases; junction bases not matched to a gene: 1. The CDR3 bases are TGCGCCAGCAGCTTGTTAGCGGGCTCCTACGAGCAGTACTTC. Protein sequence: CASSLLAGSYEQYF. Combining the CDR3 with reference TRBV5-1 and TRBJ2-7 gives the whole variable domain KAGVTQTPRYLIKTRGQQVTLSCSPISGHRSVSWYQQTPGQGLQFLFEYFSETQRNKGNFPGRFSGRQFSNSRSEMNVSTLELGDSALYLCASSLLAGSYEQYFGPGTRLTVT.

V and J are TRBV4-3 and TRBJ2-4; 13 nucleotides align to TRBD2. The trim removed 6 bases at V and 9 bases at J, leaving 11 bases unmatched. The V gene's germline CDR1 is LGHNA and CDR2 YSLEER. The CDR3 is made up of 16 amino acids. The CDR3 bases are TGCGCCAGCAGTCGGGGACTAGCGGGGTCCTCTGGCATTCAGTACTTC. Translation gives CASSRGLAGSSGIQYF.

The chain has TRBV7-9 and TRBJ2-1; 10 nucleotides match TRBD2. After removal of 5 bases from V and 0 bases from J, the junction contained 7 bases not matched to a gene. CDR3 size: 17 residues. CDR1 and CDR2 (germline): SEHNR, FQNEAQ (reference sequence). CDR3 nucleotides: TGTGCCAGCAGCCCGAAAGCGGGGGGGGTCTCCTACAATGAGCAGTTCTTC. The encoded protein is CASSPKAGGVSYNEQFF.

The CDR3 spells CASSSGQPNTIYF. CDR3 bases: TGTGCCAGCAGCTCGGGACAGCCAAACACCATATATTTT. The V and J genes are TRBV7-8 and TRBJ1-3; 7 positions match TRBD1. Unmatched junction bases numbered 3, after V lost 4 bases and J lost 6 bases. The CDR3 runs 13 residues. Germline V gene lookup returns CDR1 SGHVS and CDR2 FQNEAQ. The full variable domain, rest sourced from reference TRBV7-8 and TRBJ1-3, is GAGVSQSPRYKVAKRGQDVALRCDPISGHVSLFWYQQALGQGPEFLTYFQNEAQLDKSGLPSDRFFAERPEGSVSTLKIQRTQQEDSAVYLCASSSGQPNTIYFGEGSWLTVV.

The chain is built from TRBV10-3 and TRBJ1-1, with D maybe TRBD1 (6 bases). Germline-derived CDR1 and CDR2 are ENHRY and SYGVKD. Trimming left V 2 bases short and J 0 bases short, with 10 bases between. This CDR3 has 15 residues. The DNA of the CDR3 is TGTGCCATCAGTGAGGGAGGACAGCTGAACACTGAAGCTTTCTTT. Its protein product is CAISEGGQLNTEAFF.

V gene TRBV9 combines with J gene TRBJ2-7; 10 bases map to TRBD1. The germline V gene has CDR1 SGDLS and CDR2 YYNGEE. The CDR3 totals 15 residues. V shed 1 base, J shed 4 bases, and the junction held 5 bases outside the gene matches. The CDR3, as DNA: TGTGCCAGCAGCGTAAGGGGGACAGGGGTTTACGAGCAGTACTTC. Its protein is CASSVRGTGVYEQYF.

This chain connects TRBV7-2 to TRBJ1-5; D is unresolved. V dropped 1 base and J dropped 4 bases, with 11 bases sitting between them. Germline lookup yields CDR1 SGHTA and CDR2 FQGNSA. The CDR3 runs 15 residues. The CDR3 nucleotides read TGTGCCAGCAGCTTAGGTAGGGCGGGGAATCAGCCCCAGCATTTT. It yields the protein CASSLGRAGNQPQHF.

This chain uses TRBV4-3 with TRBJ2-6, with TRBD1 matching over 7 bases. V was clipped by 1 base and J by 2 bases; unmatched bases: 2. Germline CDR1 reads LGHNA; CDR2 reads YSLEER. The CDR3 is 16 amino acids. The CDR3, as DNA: TGCGCCAGCAGCCAAGCTAGGGGGCCTGGGGCCAACGTCCTGACTTTC. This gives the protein CASSQARGPGANVLTF.

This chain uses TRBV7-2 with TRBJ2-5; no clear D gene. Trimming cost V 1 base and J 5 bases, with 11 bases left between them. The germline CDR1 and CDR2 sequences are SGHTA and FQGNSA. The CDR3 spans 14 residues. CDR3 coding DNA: TGTGCCAGCAGCTTAGTCCCCCATAGTGAGACCCAGTACTTC. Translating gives CASSLVPHSETQYF. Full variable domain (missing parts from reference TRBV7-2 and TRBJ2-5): GAGVSQSPSNKVTEKGKDVELRCDPISGHTALYWYRQSLGQGLEFLIYFQGNSAPDKSGLPSDRFSAERTGGSVSTLTIQRTQQEDSAVYLCASSLVPHSETQYFGPGTRLLVL.

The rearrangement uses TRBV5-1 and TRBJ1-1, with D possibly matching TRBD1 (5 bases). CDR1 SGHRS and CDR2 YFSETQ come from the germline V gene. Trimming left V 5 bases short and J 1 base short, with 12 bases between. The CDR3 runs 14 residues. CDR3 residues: CASRIDSKNTEAFF. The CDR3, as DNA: TGCGCCAGCAGGATCGACAGTAAGAACACTGAAGCTTTCTTT.

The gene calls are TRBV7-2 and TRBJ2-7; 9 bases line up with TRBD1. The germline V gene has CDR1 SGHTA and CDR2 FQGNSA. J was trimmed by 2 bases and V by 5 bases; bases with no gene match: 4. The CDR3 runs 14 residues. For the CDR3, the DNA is TGTGCCAGCAGCGCCACAGGGGGCGCCTACGAGCAGTACTTC. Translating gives CASSATGGAYEQYF.

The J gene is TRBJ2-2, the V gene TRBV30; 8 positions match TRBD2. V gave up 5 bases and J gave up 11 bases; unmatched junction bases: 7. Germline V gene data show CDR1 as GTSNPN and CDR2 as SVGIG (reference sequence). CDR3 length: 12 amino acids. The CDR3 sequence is CAWGTSLYELFF. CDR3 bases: TGTGCCTGGGGGACTAGTCTGTATGAGCTGTTTTTT.